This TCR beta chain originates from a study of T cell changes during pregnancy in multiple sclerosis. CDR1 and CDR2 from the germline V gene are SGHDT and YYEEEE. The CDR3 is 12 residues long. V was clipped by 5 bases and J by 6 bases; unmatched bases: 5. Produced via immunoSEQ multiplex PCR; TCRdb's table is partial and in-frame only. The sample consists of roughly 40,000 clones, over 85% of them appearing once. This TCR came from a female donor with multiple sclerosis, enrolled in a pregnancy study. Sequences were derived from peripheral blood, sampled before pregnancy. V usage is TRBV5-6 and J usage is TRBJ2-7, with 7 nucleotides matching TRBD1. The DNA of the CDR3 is TGTGCCAGCAGAGGGGGCACTCCCGAGCAGTACTTC. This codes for CASRGGTPEQYF.